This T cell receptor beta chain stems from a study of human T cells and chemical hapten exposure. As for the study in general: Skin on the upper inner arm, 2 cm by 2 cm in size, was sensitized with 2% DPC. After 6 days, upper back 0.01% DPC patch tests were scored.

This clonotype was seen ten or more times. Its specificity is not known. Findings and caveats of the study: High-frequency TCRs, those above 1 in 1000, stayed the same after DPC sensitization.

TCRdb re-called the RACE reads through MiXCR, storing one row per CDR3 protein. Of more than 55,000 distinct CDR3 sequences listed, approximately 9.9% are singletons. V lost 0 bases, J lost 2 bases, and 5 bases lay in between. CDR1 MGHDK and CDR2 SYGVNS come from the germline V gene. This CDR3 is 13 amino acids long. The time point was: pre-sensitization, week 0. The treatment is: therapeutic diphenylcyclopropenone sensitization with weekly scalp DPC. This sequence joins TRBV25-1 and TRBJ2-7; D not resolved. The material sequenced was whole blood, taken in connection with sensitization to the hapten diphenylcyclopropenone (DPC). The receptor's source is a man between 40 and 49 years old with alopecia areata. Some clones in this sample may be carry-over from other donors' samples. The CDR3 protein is CASSEYTTYEQYF. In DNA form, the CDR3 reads TGTGCCAGCAGTGAATACACTACCTACGAGCAGTACTTC.